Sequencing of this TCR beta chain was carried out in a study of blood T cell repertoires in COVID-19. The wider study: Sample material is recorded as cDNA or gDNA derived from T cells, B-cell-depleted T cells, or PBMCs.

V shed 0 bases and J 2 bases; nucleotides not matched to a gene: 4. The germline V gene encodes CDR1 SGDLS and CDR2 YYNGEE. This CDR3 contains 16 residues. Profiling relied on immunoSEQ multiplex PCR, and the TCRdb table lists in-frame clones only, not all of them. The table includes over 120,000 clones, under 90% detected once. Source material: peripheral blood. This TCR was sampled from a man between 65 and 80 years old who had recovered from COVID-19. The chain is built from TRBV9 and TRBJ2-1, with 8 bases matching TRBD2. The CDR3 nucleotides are TGTGCCAGCAGCGTAGAGAAGCGGGAGCCCTACAATGAGCAGTTCTTC. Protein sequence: CASSVEKREPYNEQFF.